These 9 T cell receptor beta chains originate from one sample sequenced in a study of radiotherapy plus CTLA-4 blockade in lung cancer. TCRdb keeps only in-frame clones here, not all; method: immunoSEQ multiplex PCR. This sample carries about 77,000 clones, roughly 69% of them seen once, and the ten largest clones take 9.5% to 10%. The material was peripheral blood, obtained from a patient treated with radiotherapy plus ipilimumab. Every receptor here comes from a human donor with non-small cell lung cancer whose response to radiotherapy plus ipilimumab could not be evaluated.

This clone came up a few times. The chain links TRBV18 to TRBJ1-1; no firm D call. CDR1 is KGHSH, CDR2 LQKENI, per germline. Trimming removed 4 bases from V and 4 bases from J, with 13 bases in between. The CDR3 runs 14 residues. CDR3 nucleotide sequence: TGTGCCAGCTCACGAGATCCGGGGAGCACTGAAGCTTTCTTT. This sequence encodes CASSRDPGSTEAFF. Full variable domain (outside the CDR3, taken from reference TRBV18 and TRBJ1-1): NAGVMQNPRHLVRRRGQEARLRCSPMKGHSHVYWYRQLPEEGLKFMVYLQKENIIDESGMPKERFSAEFPKEGPSILRIQQVVRGDSAAYFCASSRDPGSTEAFFGQGTRLTVV.

The chain carries TRBV6-4 and TRBJ2-2; the D gene is possibly TRBD2 (6 bases). Germline values: CDR1 MRHNA, CDR2 SNTAGT. With 8 bases removed from V and 6 bases from J, the gap between germline ends came to 7 bases. The CDR3 extends over 11 amino acids. The DNA for the CDR3 is TGTGCCAGCCGGGGGTCCGGGGAGCTGTTTTTT. Protein: CASRGSGELFF.

This sequence joins TRBV11-1 and TRBJ1-6; D is perhaps TRBD1 (6 bases). This CDR3 comprises 14 residues. CDR1 SGHAT and CDR2 FQDESV come from the germline V gene (reference sequence). Trimming shortened V by 3 bases and J by 11 bases, and 14 bases separated the two germline ends. CDR3 residues: CASSFRDKGTPLHF. DNA for the CDR3: TGTGCCAGCAGCTTTAGGGACAAAGGGACACCCCTCCACTTT.

The chain carries TRBV27 and TRBJ1-1; perhaps TRBD1 as D (6 bases). This CDR3 region has 14 residues. Between the trimmed V and J ends, which lost 3 bases and 3 bases, there was a span of 11 bases. In germline, CDR1 is MNHEY, CDR2 SMNVEV (reference sequence). The CDR3 protein is CASSFLRTDTEAFF. CDR3 nucleotide sequence: TGTGCCAGCAGTTTCCTCCGGACAGACACTGAAGCTTTCTTT.

At least ten counts were recorded for this clone. The chain recombines TRBV5-1 with TRBJ1-3; D call uncertain. With 0 bases removed from V and 2 bases from J, the gap between germline ends came to 6 bases. The CDR3 is 14 residues long. CDR1 SGHRS and CDR2 YFSETQ come from the germline V gene. The CDR3 reads CASSLDTAGNTIYF. The CDR3 DNA follows: TGCGCCAGCAGCTTGGATACGGCTGGAAACACCATATATTTT.

This chain connects TRBV7-3 to TRBJ1-2; D gene ambiguous. Germline V gene sequence: CDR1 SGHTA, CDR2 FQGTGA. V dropped 2 bases and J dropped 0 bases, with 13 bases sitting between them. There are 16 residues in the CDR3. Here the CDR3 reads CASSLEGTASNYGYTF. DNA for the CDR3: TGTGCCAGCAGCTTAGAGGGAACCGCTTCTAACTATGGCTACACCTTC.

The chain recombines TRBV7-9 with TRBJ2-2, with D unresolved. Germline loops: CDR1 SEHNR, CDR2 FQNEAQ (reference sequence). The CDR3 contains 13 residues. V gave up 2 bases and J gave up 5 bases, with 6 bases separating them. CDR3 DNA sequence: TGTGCCAGCAGCTTATCGGGTACCGGGGAGCTGTTTTTT. This translates into CASSLSGTGELFF.

The chain uses TRBV21-1 and TRBJ2-5; TRBD1, the table's D call, was not compared with the DNA. TRBV21-1 is a pseudogene segment. The CDR3 is made up of 16 amino acids. The CDR3 DNA is TGTGCCAGCAGCAAAGAGGCAGGGGCCCCCCAAGAGACCCAGTACTTC. Protein product: CASSKEAGAPQETQYF.

V usage is TRBV29-1 and J usage is TRBJ1-2; 10 nucleotides align to TRBD1. Unmatched junction bases numbered 8, after V lost 5 bases and J lost 8 bases. The germline CDR1 and CDR2 sequences are SQVTM and ANQGSEA. The CDR3 sequence is 13 residues long. CDR3: CSVLRQGARGYTF. CDR3 nucleotides: TGCAGCGTTCTACGACAGGGGGCGAGGGGCTACACCTTC.